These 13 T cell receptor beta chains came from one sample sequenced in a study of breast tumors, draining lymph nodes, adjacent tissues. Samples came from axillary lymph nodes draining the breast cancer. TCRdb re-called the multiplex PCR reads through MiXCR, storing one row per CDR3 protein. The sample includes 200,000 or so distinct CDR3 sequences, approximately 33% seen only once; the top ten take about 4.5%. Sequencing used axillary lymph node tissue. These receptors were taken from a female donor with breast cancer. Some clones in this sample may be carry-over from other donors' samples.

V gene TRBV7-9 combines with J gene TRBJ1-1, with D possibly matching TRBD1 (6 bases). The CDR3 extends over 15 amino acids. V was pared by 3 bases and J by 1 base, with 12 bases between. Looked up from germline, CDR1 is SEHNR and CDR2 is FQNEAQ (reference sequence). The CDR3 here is CASSFLGGGNTEAFF. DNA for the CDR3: TGTGCCAGCAGCTTTTTAGGGGGTGGGAACACTGAAGCTTTCTTT.

The CDR3 is CASSAGGSETQHF. In DNA, the CDR3 is TGTGCCAGCAGTGCAGGAGGGTCGGAGACCCAGCATTTT. The chain uses TRBV6-1 and TRBJ1-5; D is uncertain. V was cut by 4 bases and J by 11 bases, with 15 bases left in between. The CDR3 contains 13 residues. The germline CDR1 and CDR2 sequences are MNHNS and SASEGT.

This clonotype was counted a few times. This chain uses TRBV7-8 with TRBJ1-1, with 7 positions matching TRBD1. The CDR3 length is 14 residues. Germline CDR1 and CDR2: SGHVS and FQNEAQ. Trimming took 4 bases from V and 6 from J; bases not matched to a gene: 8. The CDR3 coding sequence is TGTGCCAGCAGCTACTCCCAGGGGGGGGCTGAAGCTTTCTTT. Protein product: CASSYSQGGAEAFF.

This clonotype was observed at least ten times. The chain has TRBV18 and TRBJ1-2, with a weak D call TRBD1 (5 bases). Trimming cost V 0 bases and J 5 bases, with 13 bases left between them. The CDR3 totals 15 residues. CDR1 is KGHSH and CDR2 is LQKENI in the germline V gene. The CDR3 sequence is CASSPPGGTGYGYTF. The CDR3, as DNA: TGTGCCAGCTCACCACCGGGGGGGACCGGGTATGGCTACACCTTC. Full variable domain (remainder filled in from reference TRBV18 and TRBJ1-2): NAGVMQNPRHLVRRRGQEARLRCSPMKGHSHVYWYRQLPEEGLKFMVYLQKENIIDESGMPKERFSAEFPKEGPSILRIQQVVRGDSAAYFCASSPPGGTGYGYTFGSGTRLTVV.

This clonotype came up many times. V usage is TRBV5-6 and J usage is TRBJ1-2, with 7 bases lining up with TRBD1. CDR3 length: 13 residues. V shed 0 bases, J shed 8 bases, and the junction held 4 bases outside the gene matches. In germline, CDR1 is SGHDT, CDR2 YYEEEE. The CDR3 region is CASSLVGGEGYTF. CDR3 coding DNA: TGTGCCAGCAGCTTGGTAGGGGGCGAGGGCTACACCTTC.

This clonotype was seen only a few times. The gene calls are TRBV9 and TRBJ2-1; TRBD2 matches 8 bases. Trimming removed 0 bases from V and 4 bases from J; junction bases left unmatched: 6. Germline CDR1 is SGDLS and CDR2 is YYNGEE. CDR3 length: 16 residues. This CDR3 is CASSVAARGGYNEQFF. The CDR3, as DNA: TGTGCCAGCAGCGTAGCGGCACGGGGGGGTTACAATGAGCAGTTCTTC. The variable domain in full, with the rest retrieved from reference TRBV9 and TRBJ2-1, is DSGVTQTPKHLITATGQRVTLRCSPRSGDLSVYWYQQSLDQGLQFLIQYYNGEERAKGNILERFSAQQFPDLHSELNLSSLELGDSALYFCASSVAARGGYNEQFFGPGTRLTVL.

CDR3 coding DNA: TGCAGTGCTAGTCCACCTAGCGGGGGACCTAACTATGGCTACACCTTC. Translated, it gives CSASPPSGGPNYGYTF. The chain has TRBV20-1 and TRBJ1-2, with D possibly TRBD1 on 5 matching bases. The V gene lost 3 bases and the J gene lost 0 bases, with 17 bases spanning the gap. Germline loops: CDR1 DFQATT, CDR2 SNEGSKA (reference sequence). This CDR3 has 16 amino acids.

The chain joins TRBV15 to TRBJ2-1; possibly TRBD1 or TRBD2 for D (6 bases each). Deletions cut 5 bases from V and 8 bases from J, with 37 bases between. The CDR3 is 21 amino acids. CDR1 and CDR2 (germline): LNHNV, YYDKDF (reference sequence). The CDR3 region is CATSARPGQVDHYLGEDEQFF. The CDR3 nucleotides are TGTGCCACCAGCGCTCGGCCGGGACAAGTAGACCACTACTTAGGGGAGGATGAGCAGTTCTTC.

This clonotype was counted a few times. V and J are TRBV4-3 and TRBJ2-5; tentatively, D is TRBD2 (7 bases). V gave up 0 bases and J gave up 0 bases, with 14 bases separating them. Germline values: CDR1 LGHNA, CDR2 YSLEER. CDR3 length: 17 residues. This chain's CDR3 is CASSQDKGGGYQETQYF. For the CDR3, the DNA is TGCGCCAGCAGCCAAGACAAAGGGGGGGGGTACCAAGAGACCCAGTACTTC.

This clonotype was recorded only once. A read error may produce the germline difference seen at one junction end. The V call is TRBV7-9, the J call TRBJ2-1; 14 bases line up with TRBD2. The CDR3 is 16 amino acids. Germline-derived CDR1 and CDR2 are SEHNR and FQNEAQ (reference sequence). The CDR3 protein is CASGSGRTSGRNGQFF. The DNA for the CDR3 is TGTGCCAGCGGCTCAGGGAGGACTAGCGGGAGGAATGGGCAGTTCTTC.

Written as DNA, the CDR3 is TGTGCCAGCAGCCCGGGACAGGGGCAGGACGAGCAGTACTTC. Protein sequence: CASSPGQGQDEQYF. This chain joins TRBV5-4 and TRBJ2-7; TRBD1 matches at 10 bases. Trimming removed 4 bases from V and 5 bases from J; junction bases left unmatched: 6. Germline values: CDR1 SGHNT, CDR2 YYREEE (reference sequence). There are 14 residues in the CDR3.

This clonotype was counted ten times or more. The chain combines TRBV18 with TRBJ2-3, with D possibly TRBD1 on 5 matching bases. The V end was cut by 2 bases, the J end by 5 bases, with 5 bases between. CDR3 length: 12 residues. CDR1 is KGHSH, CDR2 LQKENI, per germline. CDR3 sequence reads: CASSPDRDTQYF. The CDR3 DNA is TGTGCCAGCTCACCAGACAGAGATACGCAGTATTTT.

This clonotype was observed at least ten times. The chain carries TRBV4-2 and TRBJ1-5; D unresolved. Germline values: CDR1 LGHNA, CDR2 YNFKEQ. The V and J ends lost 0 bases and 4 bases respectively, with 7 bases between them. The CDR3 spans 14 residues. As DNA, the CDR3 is TGTGCCAGCAGCCAAGAAGGCGGGAATCAGCCCCAGCATTTT. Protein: CASSQEGGNQPQHF.